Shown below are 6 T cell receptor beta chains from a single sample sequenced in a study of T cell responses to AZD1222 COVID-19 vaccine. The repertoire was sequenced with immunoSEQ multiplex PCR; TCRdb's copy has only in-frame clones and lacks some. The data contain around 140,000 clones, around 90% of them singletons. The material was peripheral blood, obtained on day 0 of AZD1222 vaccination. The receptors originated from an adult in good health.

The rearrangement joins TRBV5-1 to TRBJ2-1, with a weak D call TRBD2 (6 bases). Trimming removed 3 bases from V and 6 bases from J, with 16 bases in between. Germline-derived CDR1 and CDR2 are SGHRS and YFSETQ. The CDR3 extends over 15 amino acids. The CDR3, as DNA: TGCGCCAGCAGCTCGGGACCCACGGAGGGCAATGAGCAGTTCTTC. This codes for CASSSGPTEGNEQFF. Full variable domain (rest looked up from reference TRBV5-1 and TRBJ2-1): KAGVTQTPRYLIKTRGQQVTLSCSPISGHRSVSWYQQTPGQGLQFLFEYFSETQRNKGNFPGRFSGRQFSNSRSEMNVSTLELGDSALYLCASSSGPTEGNEQFFGPGTRLTVL.

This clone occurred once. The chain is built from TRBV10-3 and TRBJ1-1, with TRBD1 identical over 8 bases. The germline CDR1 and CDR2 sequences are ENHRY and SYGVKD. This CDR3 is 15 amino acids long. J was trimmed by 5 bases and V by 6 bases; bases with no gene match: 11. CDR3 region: CAISLTGVEATEAFF. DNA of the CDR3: TGTGCCATCAGCCTGACAGGGGTGGAGGCGACTGAAGCTTTCTTT.

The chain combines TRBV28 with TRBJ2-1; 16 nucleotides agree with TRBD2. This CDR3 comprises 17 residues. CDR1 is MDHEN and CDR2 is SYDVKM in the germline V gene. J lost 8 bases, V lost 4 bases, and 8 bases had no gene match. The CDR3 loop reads CASSSSGTSGRGDEQFF. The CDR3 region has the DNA TGTGCCAGCAGTTCCTCCGGGACTAGCGGGAGGGGGGATGAGCAGTTCTTC.

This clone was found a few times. This CDR3 is CASNPLGDYEQFF. The CDR3 DNA sequence: TGTGCCAGCAACCCCCTTGGGGATTACGAGCAGTTCTTC. The chain carries TRBV5-6 and TRBJ2-1; no definite D call. Deletions cut 6 bases from V and 10 bases from J, with 17 bases between. Germline lookup yields CDR1 SGHDT and CDR2 YYEEEE. This CDR3 is 13 amino acids long.

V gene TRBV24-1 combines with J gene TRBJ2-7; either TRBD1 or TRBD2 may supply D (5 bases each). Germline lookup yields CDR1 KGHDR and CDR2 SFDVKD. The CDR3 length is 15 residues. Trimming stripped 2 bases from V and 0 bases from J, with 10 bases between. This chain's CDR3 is CATSDSTGASYEQYF. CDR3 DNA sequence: TGTGCCACCAGTGATTCCACCGGGGCCTCCTACGAGCAGTACTTC.

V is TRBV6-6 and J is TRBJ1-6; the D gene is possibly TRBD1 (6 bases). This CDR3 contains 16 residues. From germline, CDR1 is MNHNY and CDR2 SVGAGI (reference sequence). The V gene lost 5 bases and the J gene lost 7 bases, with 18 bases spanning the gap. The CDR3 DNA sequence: TGTGCCAGCAGTACCCCCTGGGGGGCCGGAAATTCACCCCTCCACTTT. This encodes CASSTPWGAGNSPLHF.